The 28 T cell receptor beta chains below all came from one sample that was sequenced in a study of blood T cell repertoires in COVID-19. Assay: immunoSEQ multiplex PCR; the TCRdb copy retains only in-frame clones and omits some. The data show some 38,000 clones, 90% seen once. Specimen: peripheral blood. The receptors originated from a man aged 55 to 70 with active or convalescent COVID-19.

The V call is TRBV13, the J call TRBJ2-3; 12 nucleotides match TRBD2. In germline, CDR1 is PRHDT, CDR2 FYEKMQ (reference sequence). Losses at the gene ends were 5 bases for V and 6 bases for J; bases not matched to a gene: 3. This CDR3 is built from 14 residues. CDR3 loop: CASSDGLAGDTQYF. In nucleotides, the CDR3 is TGTGCCAGCAGCGATGGACTAGCGGGGGATACGCAGTATTTT.

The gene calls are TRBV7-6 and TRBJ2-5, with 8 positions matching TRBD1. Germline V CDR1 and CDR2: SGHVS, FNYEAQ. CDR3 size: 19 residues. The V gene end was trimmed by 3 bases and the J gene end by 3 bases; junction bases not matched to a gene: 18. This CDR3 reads CASSLGPPEDRVKKETQYF. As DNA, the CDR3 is TGTGCCAGCAGCTTGGGACCCCCCGAGGACAGGGTAAAAAAAGAGACCCAGTACTTC. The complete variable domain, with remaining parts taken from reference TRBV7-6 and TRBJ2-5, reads GAGVSQSPRYKVTKRGQDVALRCDPISGHVSLYWYRQALGQGPEFLTYFNYEAQQDKSGLPNDRFSAERPEGSISTLTIQRTEQRDSAMYRCASSLGPPEDRVKKETQYFGPGTRLLVL.

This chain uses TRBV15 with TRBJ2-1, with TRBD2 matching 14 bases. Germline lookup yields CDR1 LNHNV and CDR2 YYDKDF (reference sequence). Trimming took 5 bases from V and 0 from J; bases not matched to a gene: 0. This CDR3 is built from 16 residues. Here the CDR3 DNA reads TGTGCCACCAGCGGGACTAGCGGGAGCTCCTACAATGAGCAGTTCTTC. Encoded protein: CATSGTSGSSYNEQFF.

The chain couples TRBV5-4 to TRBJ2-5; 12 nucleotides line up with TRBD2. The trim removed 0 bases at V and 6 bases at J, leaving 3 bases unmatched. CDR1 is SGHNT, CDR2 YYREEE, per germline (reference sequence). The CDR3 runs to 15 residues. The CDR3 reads CASSLGTSGKQTQYF. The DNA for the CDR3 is TGTGCCAGCAGCTTGGGGACTAGCGGGAAACAGACCCAGTACTTC.

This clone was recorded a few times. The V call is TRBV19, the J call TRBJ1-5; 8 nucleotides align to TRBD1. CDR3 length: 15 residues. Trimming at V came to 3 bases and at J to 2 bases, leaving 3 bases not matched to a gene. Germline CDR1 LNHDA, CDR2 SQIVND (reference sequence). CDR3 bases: TGTGCCAGTAGTATTTCGGGACAGGGCAATCAGCCCCAGCATTTT. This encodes CASSISGQGNQPQHF. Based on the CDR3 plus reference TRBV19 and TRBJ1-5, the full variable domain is DGGITQSPKYLFRKEGQNVTLSCEQNLNHDAMYWYRQDPGQGLRLIYYSQIVNDFQKGDIAEGYSVSREKKESFPLTVTSAQKNPTAFYLCASSISGQGNQPQHFGDGTRLSIL.

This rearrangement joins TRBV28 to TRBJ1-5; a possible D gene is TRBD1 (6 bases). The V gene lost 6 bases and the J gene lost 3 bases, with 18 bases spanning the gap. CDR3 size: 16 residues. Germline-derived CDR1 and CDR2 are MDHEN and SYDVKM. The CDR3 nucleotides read TGTGCCAGCAGGGAACAGGGAGTGGGAGCCAATCAGCCCCAGCATTTT. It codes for CASREQGVGANQPQHF.

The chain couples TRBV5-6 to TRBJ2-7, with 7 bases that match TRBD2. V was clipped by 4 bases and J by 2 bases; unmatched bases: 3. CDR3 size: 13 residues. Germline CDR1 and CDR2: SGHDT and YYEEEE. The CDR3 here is CASSGGSPYEQYF. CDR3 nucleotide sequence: TGTGCCAGCAGCGGCGGGAGTCCCTACGAGCAGTACTTC. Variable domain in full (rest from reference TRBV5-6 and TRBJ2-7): DAGVTQSPTHLIKTRGQQVTLRCSPKSGHDTVSWYQQALGQGPQFIFQYYEEEERQRGNFPDRFSGHQFPNYSSELNVNALLLGDSALYLCASSGGSPYEQYFGPGTRLTVT.

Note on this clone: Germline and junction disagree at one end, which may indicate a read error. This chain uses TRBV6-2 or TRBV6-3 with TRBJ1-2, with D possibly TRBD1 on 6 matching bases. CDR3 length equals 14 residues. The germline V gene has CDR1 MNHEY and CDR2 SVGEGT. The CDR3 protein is CASSRPDSNNGYTF. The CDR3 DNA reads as TGTGCCAGCAGCCGACCGGACAGTAACAATGGCTACACCTTC.

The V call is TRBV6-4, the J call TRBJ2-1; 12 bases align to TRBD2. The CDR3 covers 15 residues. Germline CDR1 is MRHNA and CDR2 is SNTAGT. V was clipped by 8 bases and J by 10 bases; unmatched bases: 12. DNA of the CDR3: TGTGCCAGCGCTAGACTAGCGGGAGATTATGAGGAGCAGTTCTTC. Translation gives CASARLAGDYEEQFF.

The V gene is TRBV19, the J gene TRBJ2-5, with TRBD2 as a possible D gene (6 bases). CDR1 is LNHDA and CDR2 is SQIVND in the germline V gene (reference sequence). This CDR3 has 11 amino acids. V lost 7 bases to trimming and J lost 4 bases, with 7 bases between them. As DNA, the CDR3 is TGTGCCAGTAAGGGAGGAGAGACCCAGTACTTC. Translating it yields CASKGGETQYF.

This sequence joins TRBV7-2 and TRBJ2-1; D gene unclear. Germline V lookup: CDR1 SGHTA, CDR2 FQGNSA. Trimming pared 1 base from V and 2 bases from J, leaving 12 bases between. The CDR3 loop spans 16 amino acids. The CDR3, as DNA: TGTGCCAGCAGCTTAGACGCACAGACGACCTACAATGAGCAGTTCTTC. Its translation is CASSLDAQTTYNEQFF.

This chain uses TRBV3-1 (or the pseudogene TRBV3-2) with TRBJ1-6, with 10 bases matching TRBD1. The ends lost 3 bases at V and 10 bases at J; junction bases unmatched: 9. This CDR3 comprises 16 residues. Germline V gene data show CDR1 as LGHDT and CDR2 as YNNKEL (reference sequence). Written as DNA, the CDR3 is TGTGCCAGCAGCCAGTGGGACAGGGGAGTTGGGTCACCCCTCCACTTT. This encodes CASSQWDRGVGSPLHF.

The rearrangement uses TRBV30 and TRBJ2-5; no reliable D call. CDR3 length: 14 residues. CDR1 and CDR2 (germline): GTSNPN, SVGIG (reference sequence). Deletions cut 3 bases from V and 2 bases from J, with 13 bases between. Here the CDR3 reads CAWRPYLRQETQYF. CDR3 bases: TGTGCCTGGAGACCTTACTTGCGGCAAGAGACCCAGTACTTC.

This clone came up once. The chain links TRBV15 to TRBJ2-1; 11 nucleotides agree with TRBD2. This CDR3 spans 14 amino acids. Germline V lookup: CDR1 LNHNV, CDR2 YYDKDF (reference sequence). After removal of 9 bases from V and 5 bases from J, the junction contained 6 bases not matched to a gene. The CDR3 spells CATNSGRADNEQFF. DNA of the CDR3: TGTGCCACAAATAGCGGGAGGGCCGACAATGAGCAGTTCTTC. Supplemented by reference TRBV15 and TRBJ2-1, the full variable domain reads DAMVIQNPRYQVTQFGKPVTLSCSQTLNHNVMYWYQQKSSQAPKLLFHYYDKDFNNEADTPDNFQSRRPNTSFCFLDIRSPGLGDTAMYLCATNSGRADNEQFFGPGTRLTVL.

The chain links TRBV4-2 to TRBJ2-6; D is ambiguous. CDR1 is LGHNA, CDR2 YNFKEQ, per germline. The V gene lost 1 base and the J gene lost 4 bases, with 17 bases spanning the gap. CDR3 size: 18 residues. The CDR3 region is CASSQAPGSAPGANVLTF. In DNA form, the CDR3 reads TGTGCCAGCAGCCAAGCCCCGGGTTCGGCTCCCGGGGCCAACGTCCTGACTTTC.

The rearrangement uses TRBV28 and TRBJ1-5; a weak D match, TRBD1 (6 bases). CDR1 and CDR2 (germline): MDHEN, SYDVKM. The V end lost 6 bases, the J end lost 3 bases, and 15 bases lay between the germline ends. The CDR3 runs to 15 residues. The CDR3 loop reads CASSIPQGLNQPQHF. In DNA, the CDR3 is TGTGCCAGCAGCATCCCACAGGGCCTCAATCAGCCCCAGCATTTT.

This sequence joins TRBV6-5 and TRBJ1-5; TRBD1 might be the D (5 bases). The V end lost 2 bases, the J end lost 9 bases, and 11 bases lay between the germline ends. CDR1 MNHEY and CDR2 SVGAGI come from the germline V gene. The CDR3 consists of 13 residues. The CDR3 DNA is TGTGCCAGCAGTTACGCGGGGCGCGGGCCCCAGCATTTT. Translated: CASSYAGRGPQHF.

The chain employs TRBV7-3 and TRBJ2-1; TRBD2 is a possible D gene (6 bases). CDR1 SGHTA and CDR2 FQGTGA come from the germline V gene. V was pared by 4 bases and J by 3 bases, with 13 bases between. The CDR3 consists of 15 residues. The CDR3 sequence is CASSSLIADYNEQFF. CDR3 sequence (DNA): TGTGCCAGCAGCTCCCTGATAGCGGACTACAATGAGCAGTTCTTC.

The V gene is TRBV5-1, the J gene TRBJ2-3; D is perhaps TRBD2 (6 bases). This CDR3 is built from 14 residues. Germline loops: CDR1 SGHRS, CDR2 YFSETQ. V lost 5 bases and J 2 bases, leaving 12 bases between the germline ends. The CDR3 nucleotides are TGCGCCAGCAGACGTAGCGGAGTCACAGATACGCAGTATTTT. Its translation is CASRRSGVTDTQYF.

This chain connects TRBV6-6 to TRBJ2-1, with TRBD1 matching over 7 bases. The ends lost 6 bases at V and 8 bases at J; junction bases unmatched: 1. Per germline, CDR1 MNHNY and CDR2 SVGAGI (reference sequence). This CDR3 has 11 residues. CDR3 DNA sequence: TGTGCCAGCAGACAGGGGCATGAGCAGTTCTTC. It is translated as CASRQGHEQFF.

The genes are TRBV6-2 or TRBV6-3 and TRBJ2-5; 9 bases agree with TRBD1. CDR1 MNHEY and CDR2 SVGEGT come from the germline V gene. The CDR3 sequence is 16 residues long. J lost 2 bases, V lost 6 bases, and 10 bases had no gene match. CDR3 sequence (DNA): TGTGCCAGCAGCCTTCGGGACAGGGTCAGGCAAGAGACCCAGTACTTC. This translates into CASSLRDRVRQETQYF.

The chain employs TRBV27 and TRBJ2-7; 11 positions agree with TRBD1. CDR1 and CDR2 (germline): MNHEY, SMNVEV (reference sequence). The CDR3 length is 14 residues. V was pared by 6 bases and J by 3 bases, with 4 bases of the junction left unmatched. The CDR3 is CASRRTGGFYEQYF. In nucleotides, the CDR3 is TGTGCCAGCAGAAGGACAGGGGGCTTCTACGAGCAGTACTTC.

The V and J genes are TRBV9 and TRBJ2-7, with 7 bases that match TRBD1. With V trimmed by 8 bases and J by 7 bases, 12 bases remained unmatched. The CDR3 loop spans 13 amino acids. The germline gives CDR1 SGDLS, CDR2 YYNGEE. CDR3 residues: CARGQPASMEQYF. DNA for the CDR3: TGTGCCAGGGGACAGCCAGCCTCCATGGAGCAGTACTTC.

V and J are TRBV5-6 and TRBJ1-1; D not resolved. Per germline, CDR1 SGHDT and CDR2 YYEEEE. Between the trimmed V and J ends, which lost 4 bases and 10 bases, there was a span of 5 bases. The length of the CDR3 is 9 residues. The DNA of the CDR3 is TGTGCCAGCAGCGTGAGAGCTTTCTTT. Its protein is CASSVRAFF.

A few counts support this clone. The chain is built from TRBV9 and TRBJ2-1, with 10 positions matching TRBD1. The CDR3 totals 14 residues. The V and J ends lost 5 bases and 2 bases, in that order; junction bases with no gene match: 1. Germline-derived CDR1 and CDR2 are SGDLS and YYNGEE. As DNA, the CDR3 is TGTGCCAGCAGTGGGACAGGGGCCTACAATGAGCAGTTCTTC. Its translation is CASSGTGAYNEQFF.

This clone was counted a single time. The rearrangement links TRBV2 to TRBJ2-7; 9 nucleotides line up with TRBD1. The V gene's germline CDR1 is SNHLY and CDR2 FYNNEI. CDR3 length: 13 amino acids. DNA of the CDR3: TGTGTTAGCAAGGGGACAGGGAATTACGAGCAGTACTTC. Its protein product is CVSKGTGNYEQYF.

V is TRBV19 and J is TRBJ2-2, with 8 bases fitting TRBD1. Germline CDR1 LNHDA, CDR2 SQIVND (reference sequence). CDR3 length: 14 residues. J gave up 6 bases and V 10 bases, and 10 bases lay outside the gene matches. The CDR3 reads CATRQGLDAGELFF. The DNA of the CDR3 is TGTGCCACCCGACAGGGGCTTGACGCCGGGGAGCTGTTTTTT.

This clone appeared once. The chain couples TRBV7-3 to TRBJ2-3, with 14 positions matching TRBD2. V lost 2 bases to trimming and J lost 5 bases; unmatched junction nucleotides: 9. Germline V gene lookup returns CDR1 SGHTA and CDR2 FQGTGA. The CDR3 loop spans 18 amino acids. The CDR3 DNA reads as TGTGCCAGCAGCTTAGGGATATGGGGACTAGCGGGAGAAGATACGCAGTATTTT. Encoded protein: CASSLGIWGLAGEDTQYF. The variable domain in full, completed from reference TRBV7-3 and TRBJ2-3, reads GAGVSQTPSNKVTEKGKYVELRCDPISGHTALYWYRQSLGQGPEFLIYFQGTGAADDSGLPNDRFFAVRPEGSVSTLKIQRTERGDSAVYLCASSLGIWGLAGEDTQYFGPGTRLTVL.